This record looks at one T cell receptor (beta chain) sequence and its context. This specimen belongs to a study of blood T cell repertoires in COVID-19. Study at large: The study drew acute and convalescent COVID-19 samples from the United States, Italy and Spain.

Participant reports of clinical history set cohort assignment. For recovered donors of Cohort 3, there were two negative PCRs, clearance, or symptom resolution. Authors' analysis steps: Reference gene primer amplification gave estimated nucleated cell counts. Method: immunoSEQ multiplex PCR; TCRdb's copy keeps in-frame clones and lacks some. V and J calls and clone size are those listed in that table; D and trimming were worked out from the DNA. The sample consists of around 300,000 clones, about nine tenths of them appearing once. This CDR3 has 13 residues. After removal of 2 bases from V and 5 bases from J, the junction contained 2 bases not matched to a gene. The germline gives CDR1 SGHVS, CDR2 FQNEAQ.

The sample comprised PBMCs or T cells enriched from blood (not recorded which). This chain connects TRBV7-8 to TRBJ1-1; 7 nucleotides match TRBD1. This TCR was recovered from a woman between 50 and 59 years old who had recovered from COVID-19. As DNA, the CDR3 is TGTGCCAGCAGCTTAAACAGGGGAACTGAAGCTTTCTTT. Translated: CASSLNRGTEAFF. Complete variable domain (other parts from reference TRBV7-8 and TRBJ1-1): GAGVSQSPRYKVAKRGQDVALRCDPISGHVSLFWYQQALGQGPEFLTYFQNEAQLDKSGLPSDRFFAERPEGSVSTLKIQRTQQEDSAVYLCASSLNRGTEAFFGQGTRLTVV.